This passage covers 2 T cell receptor beta chains from one sample sequenced in a study of control samples from healthy donors and cancer patients. The data were produced by immunoSEQ multiplex PCR, yet TCRdb's version contains in-frame clones alone and is incomplete. The sample yields about 220,000 clones, just under 95% seen once. The source material was blood. Every receptor here comes from a man aged 45-60 years in good health.

The rearrangement uses TRBV3-1 (or the pseudogene TRBV3-2) and TRBJ2-1; 9 bases map to TRBD2. Unmatched junction bases numbered 3, after V lost 1 base and J lost 5 bases. The germline gives CDR1 LGHDT, CDR2 YNNKEL (reference sequence). This CDR3 spans 15 amino acids. The CDR3 bases are TGTGCCAGCAGCCAAGGGGTAGCGGGGGACAATGAGCAGTTCTTC. This sequence encodes CASSQGVAGDNEQFF.

This clone came up once. This chain uses TRBV3-1 (or the pseudogene TRBV3-2) with TRBJ2-5; no firm D call. Germline V CDR1 and CDR2: LGHDT, YNNKEL (reference sequence). Trimming cost V 4 bases and J 1 base, with 7 bases left between them. The CDR3 is made up of 13 amino acids. The CDR3 here is CASSPNSQETQYF. CDR3 DNA: TGTGCCAGCAGCCCGAACTCCCAAGAGACCCAGTACTTC.